The 2 T cell receptor beta chains listed next were all sequenced from one sample in a study of blood T cell repertoires in COVID-19 (TCRdb year 2020). To prepare the library, the immunoSEQ multiplex PCR assay was applied. TCRdb holds this immuneACCESS table with in-frame rearrangements only. Some clones are missing; in checked studies, unresolved V genes explain under half, and the rest has no known cause. Counted in this sample were about 57,000 clones; 79% of them appeared once. The ten largest clones represent roughly a third of the sample. The sample consisted of peripheral blood. These TCRs come from a human donor in a cohort sampled during active COVID-19.

J is TRBJ2-1 and V is TRBV19; 9 nucleotides agree with TRBD2. V lost 4 bases, J lost 7 bases, and 8 bases stayed unmatched. The CDR3 is 15 residues long. CDR1 is LNHDA and CDR2 is SQIVND in the germline V gene (reference sequence). Here the CDR3 reads CASSNGGRGANEQFF. CDR3 DNA: TGTGCCAGTAGTAACGGCGGGAGGGGAGCAAATGAGCAGTTCTTC.

The rearrangement uses TRBV18 and TRBJ2-1; D gene unclear. This CDR3 is built from 15 residues. The germline V gene has CDR1 KGHSH and CDR2 LQKENI. Trimming left V 0 bases short and J 11 bases short, with 17 bases between. CDR3 bases: TGTGCCAGCTCACCACCGTCGACACCTACAATGAAGCAGTTCTTC. It specifies CASSPPSTPTMKQFF.